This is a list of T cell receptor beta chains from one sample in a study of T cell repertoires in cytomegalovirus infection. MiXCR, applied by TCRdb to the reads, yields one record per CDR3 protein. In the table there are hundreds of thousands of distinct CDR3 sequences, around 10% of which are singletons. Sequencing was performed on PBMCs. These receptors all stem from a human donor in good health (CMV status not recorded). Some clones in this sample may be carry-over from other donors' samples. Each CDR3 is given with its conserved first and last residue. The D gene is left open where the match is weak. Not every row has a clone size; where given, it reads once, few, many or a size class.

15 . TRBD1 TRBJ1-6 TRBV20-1 TGCAGTGCTAGAGATTCGGGACAGGGTAATTCACCCCTCCACTTT CSARDSGQGNSPLHF
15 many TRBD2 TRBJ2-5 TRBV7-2 TGTGCCAGCAGCCCAGGAACTAGCGGGCAAGAGACCCAGTACTTC CASSPGTSGQETQYF
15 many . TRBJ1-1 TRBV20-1 TGCAGTGCTAGAGCCTGGGACCAAATGAACACTGAAGCTTTCTTT CSARAWDQMNTEAFF
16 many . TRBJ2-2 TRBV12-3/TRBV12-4 TGTGCCAGCAGTTTGCGGGCCCCGATTAACACCGGGGAGCTGTTTTTT CASSLRAPINTGELFF
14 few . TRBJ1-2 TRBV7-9 TGTGCCAGCAGCCTCCATGAGAGGGACTATGGCTACACCTTC CASSLHERDYGYTF
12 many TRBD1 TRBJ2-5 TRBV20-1 TGCAGTGCTCAAACAGGGGAGACGACCCAGTACTTC CSAQTGETTQYF
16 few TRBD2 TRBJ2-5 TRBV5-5 TGTGCCAGCAGCTTGGATGCGCGGGGGGGTTGGGAGACCCAGTACTTC CASSLDARGGWETQYF
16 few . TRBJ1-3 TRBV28 TGTGCCAGCAGTTTGGGACGGATGAATAATGGAAACACCATATATTTT CASSLGRMNNGNTIYF
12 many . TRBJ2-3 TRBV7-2 TGTGCCAGCAGCCCAAACACAGATACGCAGTATTTT CASSPNTDTQYF
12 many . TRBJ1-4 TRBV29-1 TGCAGCGTTGCGACAGCCTGGGAAAAACTGTTTTTT CSVATAWEKLFF
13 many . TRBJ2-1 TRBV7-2 TGTGCCAGCAGCCTTAGGGTCGTAAATGAGCAGTTCTTC CASSLRVVNEQFF
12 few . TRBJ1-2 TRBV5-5 TGTGCCAGCAGCTTGCTCACTCGAAGCTACACCTTC CASSLLTRSYTF
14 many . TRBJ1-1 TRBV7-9 TGTGCCAGCAGCGCCCAGACAGGGAACACTGAAGCTTTCTTT CASSAQTGNTEAFF
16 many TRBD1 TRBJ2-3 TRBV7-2 TGTGCCAGCAGCTTAGTTGGACAGGGAGGCACAGATACGCAGTATTTT CASSLVGQGGTDTQYF
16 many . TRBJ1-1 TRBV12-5 TGTGCTAGTGGATACACAGGAGCACCATCGAACACTGAAGCTTTCTTT CASGYTGAPSNTEAFF
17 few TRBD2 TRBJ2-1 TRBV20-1 TGCAGTGCTAGAGATTGGGTAGGACTAGCGGGAAACAATGAGCAGTTCTTC CSARDWVGLAGNNEQFF
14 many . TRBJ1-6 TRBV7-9 TGTGCCAGCAGCTTGGGGCAGGGGCTCCTCACCCTCCACTTT CASSLGQGLLTLHF
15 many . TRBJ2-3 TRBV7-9 TGTGCCAGCAGCGACTGGGGGCGGATCACAGATACGCAGTATTTT CASSDWGRITDTQYF
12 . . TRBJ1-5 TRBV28 TGTGCCAGCAGGAACCTGAATCAGCCCCAGCATTTT CASRNLNQPQHF
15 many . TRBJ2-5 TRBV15 TGTGCCACCAGCAGAGATTGGCAGGGCCAAGAGACCCAGTACTTC CATSRDWQGQETQYF
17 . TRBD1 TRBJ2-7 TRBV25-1 TGTGCCAGCAATGCGAGCCGGGACAGGGTGTCATCCTACGAGCAGTACTTC CASNASRDRVSSYEQYF
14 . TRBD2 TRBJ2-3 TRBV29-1 TGCAGCGTCGTTAGCGGGGGGCTCACAGATACGCAGTATTTT CSVVSGGLTDTQYF
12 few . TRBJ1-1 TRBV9 TGTGCCAGCAGCGCTCCTCGGGCTGAAGCTTTCTTT CASSAPRAEAFF
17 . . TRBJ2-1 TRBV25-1 TGTGCCAGCAGTCCACCCAGACTCGTTCCCTTTTACAATGAGCAGTTCTTC CASSPPRLVPFYNEQFF
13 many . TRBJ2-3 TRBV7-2 TGTGCCAGCAGCCAAAGGAGTCTAGATACGCAGTATTTT CASSQRSLDTQYF
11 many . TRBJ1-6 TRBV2 TGTGCCAGCACTGACGGGGCGCCCCTCCACTTT CASTDGAPLHF
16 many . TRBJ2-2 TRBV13 TGTGCCAGCAGCTTAGGCGGGCAGGGCTTAACCGGGGAGCTGTTTTTT CASSLGGQGLTGELFF
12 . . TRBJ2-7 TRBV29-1 TGCAGCGTTGCGGGAGAAAGCTACGAGCAGTACTTC CSVAGESYEQYF
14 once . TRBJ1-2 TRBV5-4 TGTGCCAGCAGCTTCGGCGACCCACGCTATGGCTACACCTTC CASSFGDPRYGYTF
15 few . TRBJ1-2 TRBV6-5 TGTGCCAGCAGCATCGTATCTACAGGTCGCTATGGCTACACCTTC CASSIVSTGRYGYTF
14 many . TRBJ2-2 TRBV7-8 TGTGCCAGCAGCTTAGTTGAAGGGCCCGGGGAGCTGTTTTTT CASSLVEGPGELFF
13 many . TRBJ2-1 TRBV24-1 TGTGCCACCAGTGCGAGAGGCGCAGGTGAGCAGTTCTTC CATSARGAGEQFF
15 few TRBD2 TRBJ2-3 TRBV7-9 TGTGCCAGCAGCTCCACTAGCGGACTCACAGATACGCAGTATTTT CASSSTSGLTDTQYF
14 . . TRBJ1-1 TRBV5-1 TGCGCCAGCAGCTCCTCGGGGGTGGGGACTGAAGCTTTCTTT CASSSSGVGTEAFF
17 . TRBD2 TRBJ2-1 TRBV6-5 TGTGCCAGCAGTTACCGCAGGAGGGCTAGCGGCTACAATGAGCAGTTCTTC CASSYRRRASGYNEQFF
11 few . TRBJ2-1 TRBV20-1 TGCAGTGCTGGCCAATTGGGTGAGCAGTTCTTC CSAGQLGEQFF
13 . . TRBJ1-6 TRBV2 TGTGCCAGCAGGGCGGGAGCGGGATCACCCCTCCACTTT CASRAGAGSPLHF
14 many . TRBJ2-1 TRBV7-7 TGTGCTAGCAGCTCTTACTTGGGCGGCCCCGAGCAGTTCTTC CASSSYLGGPEQFF
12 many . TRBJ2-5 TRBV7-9 TGTGCCAGCAGCCCCCAAGCAGAGACCCAGTACTTC CASSPQAETQYF
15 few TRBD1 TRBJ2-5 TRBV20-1 TGCAGTGCCAGGCACTTGGGACAGGGACAAGAGACCCAGTACTTC CSARHLGQGQETQYF
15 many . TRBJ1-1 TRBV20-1 TGCAGTGCTAGTGACAAACAGGGAATGAACACTGAAGCTTTCTTT CSASDKQGMNTEAFF
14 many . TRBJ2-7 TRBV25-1 TGTGCCAGCAGTGAGGGTCTGCAGCCCTACGAGCAGTACTTC CASSEGLQPYEQYF
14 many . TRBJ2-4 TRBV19 TGTGCCAGTAACCCCCTCGGGCGGAGAGACATTCAGTACTTC CASNPLGRRDIQYF
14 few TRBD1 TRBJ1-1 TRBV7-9 TGTGCCAGCAGCTTAACACGACAGGGGGGTGAAGCTTTCTTT CASSLTRQGGEAFF
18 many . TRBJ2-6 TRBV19 TGTGCCAGTAGTTCCTCAGGTTTAGACGGCTCTGGGGCCAACGTCCTGACTTTC CASSSSGLDGSGANVLTF
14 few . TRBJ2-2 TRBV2 TGTGCCAGCAGTGGGAACAGAAACACCGGGGAGCTGTTTTTT CASSGNRNTGELFF
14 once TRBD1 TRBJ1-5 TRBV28 TGTGCCAGCAGTTTAACAGGGGCGAGTAAGCCCCAGCATTTT CASSLTGASKPQHF
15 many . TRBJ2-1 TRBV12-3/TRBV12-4 TGTGCCAGCAGGCCCGGAGTGGGGGCCTACAATGAGCAGTTCTTC CASRPGVGAYNEQFF
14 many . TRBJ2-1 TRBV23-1 TGCGCCAGCAGTCAAAAGCAGCATTACAATGAGCAGTTCTTC CASSQKQHYNEQFF
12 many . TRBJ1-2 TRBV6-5 TGTGCCAGCAGTTACAAAGGGTTAGGCTACACCTTC CASSYKGLGYTF
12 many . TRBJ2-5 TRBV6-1 TGTGCCAGCAGCCTACCAGGGAAGGCCCAGTACTTC CASSLPGKAQYF
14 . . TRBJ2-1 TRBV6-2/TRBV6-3 TGTGCCAGCGGAAACCCAGGACAATACAATGAGCAGTTCTTC CASGNPGQYNEQFF
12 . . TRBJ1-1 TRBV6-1 TGTGCCAGCAGTGATACGTTCGGGCAAGCTTTCTTT CASSDTFGQAFF
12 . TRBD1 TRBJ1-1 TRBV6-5 TGTGCCAGCGTCCGACAGGGGTCTGAAGCTTTCTTT CASVRQGSEAFF
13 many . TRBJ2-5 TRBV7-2 TGTGCCAGCAGCTTAGAGGGGAAGAAAACCCAGTACTTC CASSLEGKKTQYF
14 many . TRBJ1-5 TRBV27 TGTGCCAGCAGTTTTGCAGGGCATAATCAGCCCCAGCATTTT CASSFAGHNQPQHF
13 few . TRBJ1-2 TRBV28 TGTGCCAGCAGTTCCCAGGGGTTTTATGGCTACACCTTC CASSSQGFYGYTF
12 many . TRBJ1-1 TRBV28 TGTGCCAGCAGAGTGGGGGGCACTGAAGCTTTCTTT CASRVGGTEAFF
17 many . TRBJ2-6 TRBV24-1 TGTGCCACCAGTGCACCGGGAGCCCCTTCTGGGGCCAACGTCCTGACTTTC CATSAPGAPSGANVLTF